This T cell receptor beta chain was documented in a study of blood T cell repertoires in COVID-19. This CDR3 is 15 amino acids long. The V gene end was trimmed by 2 bases and the J gene end by 4 bases; junction bases not matched to a gene: 5. Germline-derived CDR1 and CDR2 are SGDLS and YYNGEE. Sequencing used immunoSEQ multiplex PCR; TCRdb keeps in-frame clones, though not all of them. The sample records fewer than 300,000 clones, about 89% being singletons. The origin of this receptor is a woman between 50 and 59 years old with acute or convalescent COVID-19. Sequenced: peripheral blood. This rearrangement joins TRBV9 to TRBJ1-2, with 10 bases aligning to TRBD1. The CDR3 loop is CASSVEGQGSYGYTF. The CDR3, as DNA: TGTGCCAGCAGCGTCGAGGGACAGGGGAGCTATGGCTACACCTTC. Full variable domain (remainder filled in from reference TRBV9 and TRBJ1-2): DSGVTQTPKHLITATGQRVTLRCSPRSGDLSVYWYQQSLDQGLQFLIQYYNGEERAKGNILERFSAQQFPDLHSELNLSSLELGDSALYFCASSVEGQGSYGYTFGSGTRLTVV.